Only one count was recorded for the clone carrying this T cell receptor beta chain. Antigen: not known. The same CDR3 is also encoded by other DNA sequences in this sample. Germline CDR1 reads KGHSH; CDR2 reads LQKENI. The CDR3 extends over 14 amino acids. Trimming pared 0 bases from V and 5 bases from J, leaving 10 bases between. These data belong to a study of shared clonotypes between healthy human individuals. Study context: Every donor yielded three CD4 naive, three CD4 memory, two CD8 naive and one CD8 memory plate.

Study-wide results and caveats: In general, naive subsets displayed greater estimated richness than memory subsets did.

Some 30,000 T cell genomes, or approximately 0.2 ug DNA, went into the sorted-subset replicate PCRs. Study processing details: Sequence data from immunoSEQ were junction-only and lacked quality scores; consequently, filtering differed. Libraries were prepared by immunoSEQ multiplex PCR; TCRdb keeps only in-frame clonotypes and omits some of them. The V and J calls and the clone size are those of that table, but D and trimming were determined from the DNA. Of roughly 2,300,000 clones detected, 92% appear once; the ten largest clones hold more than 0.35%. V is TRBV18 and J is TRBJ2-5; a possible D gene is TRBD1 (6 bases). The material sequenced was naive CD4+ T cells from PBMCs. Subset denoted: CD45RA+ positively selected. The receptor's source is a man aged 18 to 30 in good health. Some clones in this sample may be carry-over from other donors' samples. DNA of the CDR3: TGTGCCAGCTCACCACCAGGGGGTAGGGAGACCCAGTACTTC. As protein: CASSPPGGRETQYF.